These 20 T cell receptor beta chains came from one sample sequenced in a study of blood T cell repertoires in COVID-19 (dated by TCRdb to 2019 to 2021). Preparation of the library involved the immunoSEQ multiplex PCR assay. TCRdb retrieved this table from immuneACCESS and kept in-frame rearrangements only. Not all clones are present; in checked studies, unresolved V genes account for under half, and no reason is known for the remainder. This sample holds some 89,000 clones; approximately 87% were observed only once. The ten largest clones capture less than 20% of the sample. Input material: peripheral blood. Receptors were obtained from a human donor in a cohort sampled during active COVID-19.

This clone came up a few times. The gene calls are TRBV25-1 and TRBJ1-2; the D gene is possibly TRBD1 (5 bases). V was pared by 4 bases and J by 4 bases, with 16 bases between. This CDR3 is built from 15 residues. Germline CDR1 is MGHDK and CDR2 is SYGVNS. Here the CDR3 DNA reads TGTGCCAGCAGTGGCCCTGGAGGGGATAGCTATGGCTACACCTTC. Translated: CASSGPGGDSYGYTF.

V and J are TRBV6-5 and TRBJ1-1; TRBD1 matches at 8 bases. The germline gives CDR1 MNHEY, CDR2 SVGAGI. The V gene end was trimmed by 7 bases and the J gene end by 8 bases; junction bases not matched to a gene: 15. This CDR3 has 15 residues. CDR3 protein: CASITRTGLRGEAFF. CDR3 DNA: TGTGCCAGCATAACACGGACAGGGCTGCGTGGGGAAGCTTTCTTT.

The genes are TRBV9 and TRBJ2-5; 15 nucleotides match TRBD2. CDR3 size: 15 residues. Per the germline V gene, CDR1 is SGDLS and CDR2 is YYNGEE. V lost 3 bases and J lost 5; bases outside the gene matches: 2. The CDR3 region has the DNA TGTGCCAGCAGCGGCGGACTAGCGGGAGGGGAGACCCAGTACTTC. It yields the protein CASSGGLAGGETQYF.

The CDR3 bases are TGTGCCAGCAGTCCCGTCGAGGGGGCTGTAAACACCATATATTTT. It is translated as CASSPVEGAVNTIYF. The chain couples TRBV6-5 to TRBJ1-3; TRBD1 matches 7 bases. This CDR3 has 15 amino acids. With V trimmed by 5 bases and J by 6 bases, 10 bases remained unmatched. In germline, CDR1 is MNHEY, CDR2 SVGAGI.

This chain connects TRBV19 to TRBJ2-7; TRBD1 agrees at 9 bases. This CDR3 has 15 residues. V was pared by 5 bases and J by 2 bases, with 7 bases of the junction left unmatched. CDR1 and CDR2 from the germline V gene are LNHDA and SQIVND (reference sequence). DNA for the CDR3: TGTGCCAGTAGTCCAAGACAGGGGGACACCTACGAGCAGTACTTC. This sequence encodes CASSPRQGDTYEQYF.

The chain's CDR3 is CASSLASGVFNEQFF. CDR3 sequence (DNA): TGCGCCAGCAGCTTGGCGTCAGGGGTGTTCAATGAGCAGTTCTTC. The rearrangement joins TRBV5-1 to TRBJ2-1; weak D call: TRBD1 (6 bases). CDR3 length equals 15 residues. CDR1 and CDR2 (germline): SGHRS, YFSETQ. V was pared by 0 bases and J by 6 bases, with 13 bases between. Complete variable domain (other parts from reference TRBV5-1 and TRBJ2-1): KAGVTQTPRYLIKTRGQQVTLSCSPISGHRSVSWYQQTPGQGLQFLFEYFSETQRNKGNFPGRFSGRQFSNSRSEMNVSTLELGDSALYLCASSLASGVFNEQFFGPGTRLTVL.

This chain uses TRBV19 with TRBJ1-2, with 10 bases that match TRBD1. Per germline, CDR1 LNHDA and CDR2 SQIVND (reference sequence). Germline trimming cut 5 bases from V and 3 bases from J; bases unmatched to any gene: 3. The CDR3 has 14 residues. The CDR3 DNA follows: TGTGCCAGTAGTTTCGGACAGGGGGACTATGGCTACACCTTC. Translated: CASSFGQGDYGYTF.

The J gene is TRBJ1-2, the V gene TRBV28, with D perhaps TRBD1 (5 bases). The CDR3 is made up of 13 amino acids. Germline CDR1 MDHEN, CDR2 SYDVKM. V shed 3 bases and J shed 6 bases, with 11 bases lying between them. The CDR3, as DNA: TGTGCCAGCAGTTTGACAGTCCCGAATGGCTACACCTTC. This translates into CASSLTVPNGYTF.

J is TRBJ1-2 and V is TRBV4-1; TRBD1 agrees at 9 bases. V lost 0 bases to trimming and J lost 4 bases; unmatched junction nucleotides: 6. Per the germline V gene, CDR1 is MGHRA and CDR2 is YSYEKL. This CDR3 is built from 16 residues. The CDR3 coding sequence is TGCGCCAGCAGCCAAGATCGCACAGGGGGCGTCTATGGCTACACCTTC. It encodes CASSQDRTGGVYGYTF.

This clone has just one count. The chain has TRBV2 and TRBJ2-7; 8 nucleotides agree with TRBD1. The V gene end was trimmed by 6 bases and the J gene end by 3 bases; junction bases not matched to a gene: 4. CDR3 length: 13 residues. Germline V gene data show CDR1 as SNHLY and CDR2 as FYNNEI. The CDR3 coding sequence is TGTGCCAGCAGGTCAGGGGGCCACTACGAGCAGTACTTC. This encodes CASRSGGHYEQYF. Variable domain in full (rest from reference TRBV2 and TRBJ2-7): EPEVTQTPSHQVTQMGQEVILRCVPISNHLYFYWYRQILGQKVEFLVSFYNNEISEKSEIFDDQFSVERPDGSNFTLKIRSTKLEDSAMYFCASRSGGHYEQYFGPGTRLTVT.

The J gene is TRBJ2-5, the V gene TRBV10-3; TRBD2 aligns across 13 bases. CDR1 is ENHRY and CDR2 is SYGVKD in the germline V gene. The CDR3 extends over 17 amino acids. The V gene end was trimmed by 3 bases and the J gene end by 1 base; junction bases not matched to a gene: 5. DNA of the CDR3: TGTGCCATCAGTGAAACTGGACTAGCGGGGGCCCAAGAGACCCAGTACTTC. This gives the protein CAISETGLAGAQETQYF.

The chain employs TRBV6-6 and TRBJ2-1, with 9 bases that match TRBD1. The ends lost 5 bases at V and 8 bases at J; junction bases unmatched: 7. This CDR3 spans 14 amino acids. Germline loops: CDR1 MNHNY, CDR2 SVGAGI (reference sequence). The CDR3 is CASSIGTGKDEQFF. CDR3 sequence (DNA): TGTGCCAGCAGTATAGGGACAGGGAAGGATGAGCAGTTCTTC.

The rearrangement uses TRBV10-2 and TRBJ1-2; 7 bases are shared with TRBD1. This CDR3 region has 14 residues. Germline-derived CDR1 and CDR2 are WSHSY and SAAADI. J gave up 2 bases and V 2 bases, and 2 bases lay outside the gene matches. The CDR3 reads CASSERTGNYGYTF. The CDR3, as DNA: TGCGCCAGCAGTGAGCGGACAGGCAACTATGGCTACACCTTC.

This clone was seen only once. This chain joins TRBV13 and TRBJ1-1; D gene unclear. This CDR3 has 16 residues. In germline, CDR1 is PRHDT, CDR2 FYEKMQ (reference sequence). Between the trimmed V and J ends, which lost 5 bases and 0 bases, there was a span of 16 bases. The CDR3 nucleotides are TGTGCCAGCAGCACTGCGCGCGGAGGCATGAACACTGAAGCTTTCTTT. It specifies CASSTARGGMNTEAFF. Supplemented by reference TRBV13 and TRBJ1-1, the full variable domain reads AAGVIQSPRHLIKEKRETATLKCYPIPRHDTVYWYQQGPGQDPQFLISFYEKMQSDKGSIPDRFSAQQFSDYHSELNMSSLELGDSALYFCASSTARGGMNTEAFFGQGTRLTVV.

This chain joins TRBV18 and TRBJ1-3, with 10 bases lining up with TRBD1. Per germline, CDR1 KGHSH and CDR2 LQKENI. The CDR3 has 15 amino acids. The V gene end was trimmed by 6 bases and the J gene end by 3 bases; junction bases not matched to a gene: 5. DNA for the CDR3: TGTGCCAGCTCGCGGGGACAGGGGTATGGAAACACCATATATTTT. The encoded protein is CASSRGQGYGNTIYF.

This clone has a handful of counts. V and J are TRBV28 and TRBJ1-2; TRBD1 matches at 7 bases. The CDR3 covers 12 residues. V lost 5 bases to trimming and J lost 13 bases; unmatched junction nucleotides: 10. Germline CDR1 MDHEN, CDR2 SYDVKM. CDR3 sequence: CASSTGAAGFTF. In DNA, the CDR3 is TGTGCCAGCAGTACAGGGGCCGCCGGTTTCACCTTC.

V and J are TRBV5-4 and TRBJ2-1; D gene ambiguous. The germline V and J ends were trimmed by 2 bases and 9 bases, with 9 bases remaining between them. This CDR3 spans 12 amino acids. The germline gives CDR1 SGHNT, CDR2 YYREEE (reference sequence). CDR3 DNA sequence: TGTGCCAGCAGCTTCGGATGGAGTGAGCAGTTCTTC. Translation: CASSFGWSEQFF.

This chain links TRBV29-1 with TRBJ1-2, with D unclear. V was cut by 4 bases and J by 0 bases, with 9 bases left in between. CDR1 SQVTM and CDR2 ANQGSEA come from the germline V gene. This CDR3 has 13 residues. The CDR3 sequence: CSVVSRTNYGYTF. The CDR3 nucleotides are TGCAGCGTTGTGTCCAGGACTAACTATGGCTACACCTTC.

The gene calls are TRBV30 and TRBJ1-4; a possible D gene is TRBD1 (6 bases). The CDR3 sequence is 13 residues long. CDR1 is GTSNPN, CDR2 SVGIG, per germline (reference sequence). V lost 1 base to trimming and J lost 7 bases, with 10 bases between them. The CDR3 DNA reads TGTGCCTGGAGTGCACAGGGAGTTGAAAAACTGTTTTTT. This translates into CAWSAQGVEKLFF.

This clone was seen only once. The rearrangement uses TRBV11-1 and TRBJ2-7; TRBD1 matches 8 bases. Germline trimming cut 6 bases from V and 6 bases from J; bases unmatched to any gene: 4. The CDR3 runs to 12 residues. Germline V gives CDR1 SGHAT, CDR2 FQDESV (reference sequence). The CDR3 spells CASRPTGGEQYF. The DNA of the CDR3 is TGTGCCAGCAGACCTACAGGGGGCGAGCAGTACTTC.